Listed below are T cell receptor beta chains from one sample, sequenced in a study of cytomegalovirus exposure and HLA in healthy donors. Repertoires were generated with immunoSEQ multiplex PCR, while TCRdb's copy carries only in-frame clones and drops some. The data hold some 140,000 clones, with almost 80% observed a single time. Sequencing was done on a sample of PBMCs. The source of these receptors is a man aged 18 to 29 in good health and CMV-seronegative. CDR3s include the opening cysteine and the closing phenylalanine or tryptophan. The order of the fields is J gene, V gene, D gene, clone size, CDR3 protein, CDR3 DNA. D genes are given only for firm matches. Some rows have no size entry. The others give once, few or many, or a class for an expanded clone.

J: TRBJ2-7
V: TRBV6-5
D: TRBD1
size: few
CDR3: CASSWGRTGGNEQYF
DNA: TGTGCCAGCAGTTGGGGTCGGACAGGGGGCAACGAGCAGTACTTC

J: TRBJ2-7
V: TRBV30
D: NA
size: NA
CDR3: CAWGPWAQRNEQYF
DNA: TGTGCCTGGGGCCCTTGGGCCCAAAGGAACGAGCAGTACTTC

J: TRBJ1-1
V: TRBV6-1
D: TRBD1
size: few
CDR3: CASSGTGGAAEAFF
DNA: TGTGCCAGCAGTGGTACAGGGGGCGCCGCTGAAGCTTTCTTT

J: TRBJ1-1
V: TRBV19
D: NA
size: once
CDR3: CASSIDPGYTEAFF
DNA: TGTGCCAGTAGTATAGACCCGGGGTACACTGAAGCTTTCTTT

J: TRBJ1-1
V: TRBV29-1
D: NA
size: NA
CDR3: CSVVGTLSEAFF
DNA: TGCAGCGTTGTTGGGACACTTAGTGAAGCTTTCTTT

J: TRBJ1-2
V: TRBV29-1
D: NA
size: NA
CDR3: CSVEPGPGYTF
DNA: TGCAGCGTTGAGCCCGGTCCGGGCTACACCTTC

J: TRBJ2-5
V: TRBV9
D: TRBD2
size: NA
CDR3: CASSVGASGQETQYF
DNA: TGTGCCAGCAGCGTAGGAGCTAGCGGACAAGAGACCCAGTACTTC

J: TRBJ2-6
V: TRBV2
D: NA
size: few
CDR3: CASRLSGANVLTF
DNA: TGTGCCAGCAGGCTATCTGGGGCCAACGTCCTGACTTTC

J: TRBJ1-2
V: TRBV6-6
D: NA
size: NA
CDR3: CASSWSLGRLNYGYTF
DNA: TGTGCCAGCAGTTGGTCCCTTGGGAGGCTAAACTATGGCTACACCTTC

J: TRBJ2-7
V: TRBV7-2
D: NA
size: NA
CDR3: CASSLVPDFSSYEQYF
DNA: TGTGCCAGCAGCTTAGTACCGGACTTCAGCTCCTACGAGCAGTACTTC

J: TRBJ1-1
V: TRBV5-5
D: NA
size: few
CDR3: CASSLAEVLNTEAFF
DNA: TGTGCCAGCAGCTTAGCGGAGGTTTTGAACACTGAAGCTTTCTTT

J: TRBJ1-5
V: TRBV30
D: NA
size: NA
CDR3: CAWSVAGAGNQPQHF
DNA: TGTGCCTGGAGTGTCGCAGGGGCTGGCAATCAGCCCCAGCATTTT

J: TRBJ2-1
V: TRBV18
D: NA
size: NA
CDR3: CASSPRDSNEQFF
DNA: TGTGCCAGCTCACCACGTGACAGCAATGAGCAGTTCTTC

J: TRBJ2-7
V: TRBV11-1
D: TRBD2
size: NA
CDR3: CASSRRGVSYEQYF
DNA: TGTGCCAGCAGCCGGCGGGGGGTGAGCTACGAGCAGTACTTC

J: TRBJ2-6
V: TRBV5-8
D: NA
size: few
CDR3: CASSLYAGSLAGANVLTF
DNA: TGTGCCAGCAGCCTGTACGCGGGGTCCCTAGCTGGGGCCAACGTCCTGACTTTC

J: TRBJ2-7
V: TRBV7-9
D: NA
size: NA
CDR3: CASSLLYEQYF
DNA: TGTGCCAGCAGCTTACTCTACGAGCAGTACTTC

J: TRBJ2-7
V: TRBV18
D: TRBD1
size: NA
CDR3: CASSRDRPEQYF
DNA: TGTGCCAGCTCTAGGGACAGACCCGAGCAGTACTTC

J: TRBJ1-3
V: TRBV7-9
D: NA
size: few
CDR3: CASSFYSGNTIYF
DNA: TGTGCCAGCAGCTTTTACTCTGGAAACACCATATATTTT

J: TRBJ2-2
V: TRBV10-3
D: NA
size: NA
CDR3: CAISESNTKTGELFF
DNA: TGTGCCATCAGTGAGTCGAACACGAAAACCGGGGAGCTGTTTTTT

J: TRBJ1-2
V: TRBV7-9
D: TRBD1
size: NA
CDR3: CASSLLRGDATF
DNA: TGTGCCAGCAGCCTTCTCAGGGGGGACGCGACCTTC

J: TRBJ1-3
V: TRBV5-6
D: NA
size: NA
CDR3: CASSLGGGLTGNTIYF
DNA: TGTGCCAGCAGCTTAGGTGGGGGACTCACTGGAAACACCATATATTTT

J: TRBJ1-2
V: TRBV5-1
D: NA
size: NA
CDR3: CASSLTEANYGYTF
DNA: TGCGCCAGCAGCTTGACTGAGGCCAACTATGGCTACACCTTC

J: TRBJ1-1
V: TRBV6-5
D: TRBD1
size: NA
CDR3: CASSYGQGKTEAFF
DNA: TGTGCCAGCAGTTACGGACAGGGAAAAACTGAAGCTTTCTTT

J: TRBJ1-5
V: TRBV4-2
D: NA
size: few
CDR3: CASSQEGQDYSNQPQHF
DNA: TGTGCCAGCAGCCAAGAGGGGCAGGACTATAGCAATCAGCCCCAGCATTTT

J: TRBJ1-1
V: TRBV11-2
D: NA
size: few
CDR3: CASSLKFGEMNTEAFF
DNA: TGTGCCAGCAGCTTAAAGTTCGGAGAGATGAACACTGAAGCTTTCTTT

J: TRBJ1-2
V: TRBV27
D: TRBD1
size: NA
CDR3: CASSLDRGNYGYTF
DNA: TGTGCCAGCAGTTTGGACAGGGGAAACTATGGCTACACCTTC

J: TRBJ2-7
V: TRBV10-3
D: TRBD1
size: NA
CDR3: CAIRHRDRVREQYF
DNA: TGTGCCATCAGGCACCGGGACAGGGTGCGGGAGCAGTACTTC

J: TRBJ1-1
V: TRBV13
D: TRBD1
size: NA
CDR3: CASSSYLPGQDTEAFF
DNA: TGTGCCAGCAGCTCATATCTCCCGGGACAGGACACTGAAGCTTTCTTT

J: TRBJ2-2
V: TRBV4-3
D: NA
size: NA
CDR3: CASSPQWNTGELFF
DNA: TGCGCCAGCAGCCCCCAATGGAACACCGGGGAGCTGTTTTTT

J: TRBJ1-6
V: TRBV10-3
D: TRBD1
size: NA
CDR3: CATAGTASKGNSPLHF
DNA: TGTGCCACCGCCGGGACAGCCTCAAAGGGTAATTCACCCCTCCACTTT

J: TRBJ1-2
V: TRBV4-3
D: TRBD1
size: NA
CDR3: CASSQLQGDRAKYGYTF
DNA: TGCGCCAGCAGCCAACTCCAAGGGGACAGAGCCAAATATGGCTACACCTTC

J: TRBJ2-7
V: TRBV6-1
D: TRBD2
size: NA
CDR3: CASGRTSGGSSEQYF
DNA: TGTGCCAGCGGCCGGACTAGCGGGGGCTCGAGCGAGCAGTACTTC

J: TRBJ1-1
V: TRBV25-1
D: NA
size: NA
CDR3: CASTDMNTEAFF
DNA: TGTGCCAGCACCGACATGAACACTGAAGCTTTCTTT

J: TRBJ1-2
V: TRBV7-6
D: NA
size: NA
CDR3: CASSLADSLGYTF
DNA: TGTGCCAGCAGCTTAGCGGACAGCTTGGGCTACACCTTC

J: TRBJ2-3
V: TRBV6-5
D: NA
size: NA
CDR3: CASSEGSDTQYF
DNA: TGTGCCAGCAGTGAGGGTTCAGATACGCAGTATTTT

J: TRBJ1-3
V: TRBV19
D: NA
size: NA
CDR3: CASSAGLALGNTIYF
DNA: TGTGCCAGTAGTGCAGGATTGGCCCTTGGAAACACCATATATTTT

J: TRBJ2-1
V: TRBV2
D: NA
size: NA
CDR3: CASSLLDNEQFF
DNA: TGTGCCAGCAGTCTTTTAGACAATGAGCAGTTCTTC

J: TRBJ2-7
V: TRBV5-4
D: NA
size: NA
CDR3: CASSPPGEGRYEQYF
DNA: TGTGCCAGCAGCCCACCGGGAGAGGGGCGCTACGAGCAGTACTTC

J: TRBJ1-1
V: TRBV30
D: NA
size: NA
CDR3: CAWSVLTGTEAFF
DNA: TGTGCCTGGAGTGTACTCACGGGCACTGAAGCTTTCTTT

J: TRBJ1-6
V: TRBV6-1
D: NA
size: NA
CDR3: CASSGLDNSPLHF
DNA: TGTGCCAGCAGTGGACTCGATAATTCACCCCTCCACTTT

J: TRBJ1-3
V: TRBV19
D: NA
size: NA
CDR3: CASSMKRRTSGNTIYF
DNA: TGTGCCAGTAGTATGAAAAGGAGAACCTCTGGAAACACCATATATTTT

J: TRBJ1-2
V: TRBV18
D: NA
size: NA
CDR3: CASSPPTESYGYTF
DNA: TGTGCCAGCTCACCACCAACAGAAAGTTATGGCTACACCTTC

J: TRBJ1-4
V: TRBV6-1
D: NA
size: few
CDR3: CASSVNEKLFF
DNA: TGTGCCAGCAGCGTTAATGAAAAACTGTTTTTT

J: TRBJ1-1
V: TRBV30
D: TRBD1
size: NA
CDR3: CAIRQGGPNTEAFF
DNA: TGTGCCATAAGACAGGGAGGACCGAACACTGAAGCTTTCTTT

J: TRBJ1-1
V: TRBV11-3
D: NA
size: NA
CDR3: CASSTGSYDTEAFF
DNA: TGTGCCAGCAGCACCGGGTCATACGACACTGAAGCTTTCTTT

J: TRBJ2-3
V: TRBV5-4
D: TRBD1
size: NA
CDR3: CASSRGQGGTDTQYF
DNA: TGTGCCAGCAGCCGAGGACAGGGTGGCACAGATACGCAGTATTTT

J: TRBJ2-7
V: TRBV6-5
D: NA
size: few
CDR3: CASSARDEQYF
DNA: TGTGCCAGCAGTGCTCGGGACGAGCAGTACTTC

J: TRBJ1-2
V: TRBV16
D: NA
size: NA
CDR3: CASSPTRGYTF
DNA: TGTGCCAGCAGCCCTACAAGGGGTTACACCTTC

J: TRBJ1-5
V: TRBV4-2
D: NA
size: NA
CDR3: CASSQENGQLYSNQPQHF
DNA: TGTGCCAGCAGCCAAGAAAACGGACAGCTGTATAGCAATCAGCCCCAGCATTTT

J: TRBJ2-7
V: TRBV27
D: TRBD1
size: NA
CDR3: CASSSLTGEQYF
DNA: TGTGCCAGCAGTTCCCTGACAGGGGAGCAGTACTTC

J: TRBJ2-5
V: TRBV7-9
D: TRBD2
size: NA
CDR3: CASSREAQYF
DNA: TGTGCCAGCAGCCGGGAGGCCCAGTACTTC

J: TRBJ2-1
V: TRBV5-5
D: TRBD1
size: NA
CDR3: CASAGWDRDSNEQFF
DNA: TGTGCCAGCGCTGGGTGGGACAGGGATAGCAATGAGCAGTTCTTC

J: TRBJ1-1
V: TRBV30
D: TRBD1
size: NA
CDR3: CAWSRVGTGRTEAFF
DNA: TGTGCCTGGAGTCGGGTTGGGACAGGGAGGACTGAAGCTTTCTTT

J: TRBJ1-4
V: TRBV4-3
D: TRBD1
size: NA
CDR3: CASSQDRGLNEKLFF
DNA: TGCGCCAGCAGCCAAGATAGGGGGCTGAACGAAAAACTGTTTTTT

J: TRBJ2-1
V: TRBV5-5
D: TRBD2
size: once
CDR3: CASSPPVSGGGYNEQFF
DNA: TGTGCCAGCAGCCCCCCGGTGAGCGGGGGGGGTTACAATGAGCAGTTCTTC

J: TRBJ1-5
V: TRBV12-5
D: TRBD1
size: NA
CDR3: CASGLIQGASNQPQHF
DNA: TGTGCTAGTGGTTTGATCCAGGGGGCAAGCAATCAGCCCCAGCATTTT